This T cell receptor beta chain is drawn from a study of T cells in Graves' hyperthyroidism and ophthalmopathy. Regarding the study as a whole: Expanded thyroid clonotypes (above 0.001) were mostly also found in blood. Ophthalmopathy onset followed model prediction by a median about seven months. A model built on 13 V-J features separated ophthalmopathy from stable hyperthyroidism.

This clonotype was picked up many times. What it binds is not known. TCR beta CDR3 regions were amplified from RNA transcripts. The TCR CDR3 was amplified in a first-round RT-PCR using the HTBI primer set. TCRdb re-called the multiplex PCR reads through MiXCR, storing one row per CDR3 protein. This repertoire shows hundreds of thousands of distinct CDR3 sequences, roughly 15% found once; its top ten account for approximately 12%. This CDR3 is 11 amino acids long. V lost 5 bases, J lost 11 bases, and 12 bases lay in between. Germline loops: CDR1 SGHAT, CDR2 FQDESV (reference sequence). Those patients with uncontrolled infection, other autoimmune disease, pregnancy or lactation were excluded.

The clonotype originates from a woman aged 45 to 65 with Graves' ophthalmopathy. Material: blood. This chain joins TRBV11-1 and TRBJ1-1, with D perhaps TRBD1 (6 bases). CDR3 loop: CASSPQGTAFF. The DNA of the CDR3 is TGTGCCAGCAGCCCACAGGGTACGGCTTTCTTT.